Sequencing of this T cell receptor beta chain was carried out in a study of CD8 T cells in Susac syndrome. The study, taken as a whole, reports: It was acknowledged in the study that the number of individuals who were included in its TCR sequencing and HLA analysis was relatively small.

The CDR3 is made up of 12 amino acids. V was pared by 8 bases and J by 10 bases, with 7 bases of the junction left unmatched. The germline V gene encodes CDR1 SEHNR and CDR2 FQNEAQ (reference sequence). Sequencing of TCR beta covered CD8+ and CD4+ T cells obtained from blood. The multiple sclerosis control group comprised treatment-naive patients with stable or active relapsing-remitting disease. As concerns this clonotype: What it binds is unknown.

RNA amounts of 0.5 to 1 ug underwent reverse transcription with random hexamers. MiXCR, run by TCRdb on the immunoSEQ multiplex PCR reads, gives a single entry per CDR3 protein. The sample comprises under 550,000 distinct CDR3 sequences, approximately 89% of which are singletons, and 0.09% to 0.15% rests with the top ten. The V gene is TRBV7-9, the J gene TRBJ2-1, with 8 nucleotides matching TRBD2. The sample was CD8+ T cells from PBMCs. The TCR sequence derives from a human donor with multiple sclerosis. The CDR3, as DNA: TGTGCCAGCGAACCAGCGGGAGACGAGCAGTTCTTC. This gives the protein CASEPAGDEQFF.